In this sample, the clone carrying this T cell receptor (beta chain) turned up many times. Its antigen is undetermined. The data derive from a study of early T cells in non-severe SARS-CoV-2 infection. General study results and limits: VDJdb matching favored anti-spike CD8 responses, missing private and CD4 specificities.

From germline, CDR1 is KGHSH and CDR2 LQKENI. Trimming pared 5 bases from V and 8 bases from J, leaving 9 bases between. This CDR3 has 11 amino acids. Separate cDNA molecules each had unique molecular identifiers attached to them. TCRdb recomputed calls from the 5' RACE reads with MiXCR, one row per CDR3 protein. Of tens of thousands of distinct CDR3 sequences listed, approximately 13% are singletons. This sequence originates from an adult who was a healthcare worker with PCR-confirmed SARS-CoV-2 infection or an uninfected control (not recorded which). V usage is TRBV18 and J usage is TRBJ1-1; D is uncertain. The sequencing input was whole blood. The CDR3 region is CASSTSGEAFF. CDR3 nucleotide sequence: TGTGCCAGCTCAACCAGTGGCGAAGCTTTCTTT.